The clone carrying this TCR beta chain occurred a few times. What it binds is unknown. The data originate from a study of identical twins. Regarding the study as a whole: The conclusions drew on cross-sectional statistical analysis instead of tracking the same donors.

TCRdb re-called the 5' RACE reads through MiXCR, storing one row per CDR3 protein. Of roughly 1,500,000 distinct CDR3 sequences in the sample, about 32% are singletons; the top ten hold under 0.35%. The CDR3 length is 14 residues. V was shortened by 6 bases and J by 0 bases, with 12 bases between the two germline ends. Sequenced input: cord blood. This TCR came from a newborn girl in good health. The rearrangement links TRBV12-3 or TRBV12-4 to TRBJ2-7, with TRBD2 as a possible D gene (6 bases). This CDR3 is CASSGTPSSYEQYF. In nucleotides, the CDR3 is TGTGCCAGCAGCGGGACTCCGAGCTCCTACGAGCAGTACTTC.